Presented here are 26 T cell receptor beta chains from one specimen sequenced in a study of cytomegalovirus exposure and HLA in healthy donors. Here immunoSEQ multiplex PCR was the method, and the copy in TCRdb shows in-frame clones only, minus some. The data show fewer than 200,000 clones, with around nine tenths seen just once and less than 3% held by the top ten. The sequenced material came from PBMCs. Source of these receptors: a man between 18 and 35 years old in good health and CMV-seropositive.

CDR3 DNA: TGTGCCAGCAGTTTATTGGGACTAGGAAGAGAATACTCCTACAATGAGCAGTTCTTC. It is translated as CASSLLGLGREYSYNEQFF. The chain employs TRBV27 and TRBJ2-1; 8 bases match TRBD2. Germline V gene sequence: CDR1 MNHEY, CDR2 SMNVEV (reference sequence). The CDR3 has 19 amino acids. After removal of 1 base from V and 0 bases from J, the junction contained 11 bases not matched to a gene.

The chain uses TRBV6-6 and TRBJ1-1; no definite D call. Germline loops: CDR1 MNHNY, CDR2 SVGAGI (reference sequence). This CDR3 contains 14 residues. Trimming removed 5 bases at V and 0 bases at J, with 10 bases between. The CDR3 nucleotides read TGTGCCAGCAGTCGTCGACTAATGAACACTGAAGCTTTCTTT. Its translation: CASSRRLMNTEAFF.

The V call is TRBV5-4, the J call TRBJ2-7, with 10 nucleotides matching TRBD1. Germline V gives CDR1 SGHNT, CDR2 YYREEE (reference sequence). The CDR3 length is 15 residues. V was clipped by 4 bases and J by 5 bases; unmatched bases: 9. This chain's CDR3 is CASSDRQGAADEQYF. The CDR3 DNA sequence: TGTGCCAGCAGCGACCGACAGGGGGCCGCCGACGAGCAGTACTTC.

The CDR3 here is CASSLASRESYNEQFF. The CDR3 coding sequence is TGTGCCAGCAGCTTAGCGTCCAGGGAATCCTACAATGAGCAGTTCTTC. V is TRBV7-8 and J is TRBJ2-1; D possibly corresponds to TRBD1 (5 bases). V was clipped by 0 bases and J by 1 base, with 10 bases between them. The CDR3 extends over 16 amino acids. Germline V lookup: CDR1 SGHVS, CDR2 FQNEAQ.

This clone was observed a few times. The genes are TRBV19 and TRBJ1-6; 8 bases are shared with TRBD1. Germline loops: CDR1 LNHDA, CDR2 SQIVND (reference sequence). V lost 5 bases, J lost 7 bases, and 7 bases stayed unmatched. There are 15 residues in the CDR3. CDR3 in amino acids: CASSARQGWNSPLHF. The CDR3 nucleotides read TGTGCCAGTAGTGCTAGACAGGGGTGGAATTCACCCCTCCACTTT.

The rearrangement links TRBV6-1 to TRBJ2-2; TRBD2 might be the D (6 bases). V shed 4 bases and J shed 1 base, with 10 bases lying between them. From germline, CDR1 is MNHNS and CDR2 SASEGT. The CDR3 totals 15 residues. The CDR3 DNA reads as TGTGCCAGCAGTGCTGCGCGGGGGAACACCGGGGAGCTGTTTTTT. It codes for CASSAARGNTGELFF.

This sequence joins TRBV25-1 and TRBJ2-2; 7 positions match TRBD2. Germline V lookup: CDR1 MGHDK, CDR2 SYGVNS. This CDR3 is built from 17 residues. With 6 bases clipped from V and 1 base from J, the junction kept 11 bases outside the gene matches. CDR3 region: CASRATGGQGNTGELFF. For the CDR3, the DNA is TGTGCCAGCAGAGCCACGGGGGGTCAGGGGAACACCGGGGAGCTGTTTTTT. Full variable domain (missing parts from reference TRBV25-1 and TRBJ2-2): EADIYQTPRYLVIGTGKKITLECSQTMGHDKMYWYQQDPGMELHLIHYSYGVNSTEKGDLSSESTVSRIRTEHFPLTLESARPSHTSQYLCASRATGGQGNTGELFFGEGSRLTVL.

The chain is built from TRBV4-1 and TRBJ2-3; 9 bases are shared with TRBD1. This CDR3 spans 17 amino acids. CDR1 and CDR2 from the germline V gene are MGHRA and YSYEKL. Germline trimming cut 4 bases from V and 2 bases from J; bases unmatched to any gene: 10. CDR3 loop: CASSPTGTGSHTDTQYF. CDR3 sequence (DNA): TGCGCCAGCAGCCCGACCGGGACAGGGTCCCACACAGATACGCAGTATTTT.

V gene TRBV2 combines with J gene TRBJ2-7, with 7 bases identical to TRBD2. This CDR3 is 13 amino acids long. J gave up 9 bases and V 3 bases, and 8 bases lay outside the gene matches. Looked up from germline, CDR1 is SNHLY and CDR2 is FYNNEI. This CDR3 is CASSDLVVAGQYF. The CDR3 DNA reads TGTGCCAGCAGTGATCTAGTCGTAGCGGGGCAGTACTTC.

The J gene is TRBJ2-7, the V gene TRBV11-3, with a tentative D call TRBD1 (6 bases). From germline, CDR1 is SGHNT and CDR2 YENEEA. With 2 bases removed from V and 6 bases from J, the gap between germline ends came to 11 bases. The CDR3 loop spans 13 amino acids. The CDR3 nucleotides read TGTGCCAGCAGCTTAAATTCCAGGGGCGAGCAGTACTTC. Amino acids: CASSLNSRGEQYF.

The chain carries TRBV21-1 and TRBJ2-7; TRBD2, the table's D call, was not compared with the DNA. TRBV21-1 is a listed pseudogene. The CDR3 has 15 amino acids. Written as DNA, the CDR3 is TGTGCCAGCAGCAAAGGGCAGACTCTCCACTACGAGCAGTACTTC. It codes for CASSKGQTLHYEQYF.

The chain joins TRBV18 to TRBJ1-1; 8 bases agree with TRBD1. Germline CDR1 reads KGHSH; CDR2 reads LQKENI. The CDR3 loop spans 16 amino acids. Trimming removed 3 bases from V and 0 bases from J; junction bases left unmatched: 6. The CDR3 region is CASSPQTGEVNTEAFF. The CDR3 region has the DNA TGTGCCAGCTCACCCCAGACAGGGGAAGTGAACACTGAAGCTTTCTTT.

The rearrangement uses TRBV11-2 and TRBJ1-3, with D perhaps matching TRBD1 (6 bases). The CDR3 covers 14 residues. V lost 4 bases and J lost 4, with 11 bases in between. Germline values: CDR1 SGHAT, CDR2 FQNNGV. CDR3 sequence (DNA): TGTGCCAGCAGCTCCAGGGGTTCAGGAAACACCATATATTTT. It yields the protein CASSSRGSGNTIYF.

The chain recombines TRBV5-1 with TRBJ2-7; possible D gene TRBD1, 6 bases. The V end lost 1 base, the J end lost 4 bases, and 9 bases lay between the germline ends. From germline, CDR1 is SGHRS and CDR2 YFSETQ. The CDR3 has 13 residues. The CDR3 DNA is TGCGCCAGCAGCTTGAACAGGGCGTACGAGCAGTACTTC. This sequence encodes CASSLNRAYEQYF.

The CDR3 DNA follows: TGCGCCAGCAATCTAGCGGGGGGGGAAGAGACCCAGTACTTC. Translation: CASNLAGGEETQYF. The chain combines TRBV10-2 with TRBJ2-5; 12 nucleotides line up with TRBD2. The germline V gene has CDR1 WSHSY and CDR2 SAAADI. J gave up 3 bases and V 7 bases, and 3 bases lay outside the gene matches. The CDR3 totals 14 residues.

The CDR3 loop reads CASSGKGGSGYEQYF. The CDR3 DNA is TGTGCCAGCAGCGGAAAGGGAGGTTCGGGCTACGAGCAGTACTTC. The chain is built from TRBV7-2 and TRBJ2-7, with a possible D match to TRBD2 (6 bases). Trimming stripped 5 bases from V and 3 bases from J, with 17 bases between. The CDR3 extends over 15 amino acids. Germline V gene lookup returns CDR1 SGHTA and CDR2 FQGNSA.

V usage is TRBV30 and J usage is TRBJ1-2; D remains ambiguous. This CDR3 region has 13 residues. Trimming left V 2 bases short and J 4 bases short, with 11 bases between. Germline V gives CDR1 GTSNPN, CDR2 SVGIG (reference sequence). The CDR3 DNA reads as TGTGCCTGGAGTCGACAAAGCATCTATGGCTACACCTTC. The encoded protein is CAWSRQSIYGYTF.

This clone showed up just a few times. The chain links TRBV7-2 to TRBJ1-3; 7 positions match TRBD1. Germline V gives CDR1 SGHTA, CDR2 FQGNSA. The CDR3 runs to 14 residues. Trimming at V came to 5 bases and at J to 7 bases, leaving 8 bases not matched to a gene. CDR3 in amino acids: CASSPRQGRNTIYF. The CDR3 nucleotides read TGTGCCAGCAGCCCCAGACAGGGTCGTAACACCATATATTTT. The complete variable domain, with remaining parts taken from reference TRBV7-2 and TRBJ1-3, reads GAGVSQSPSNKVTEKGKDVELRCDPISGHTALYWYRQSLGQGLEFLIYFQGNSAPDKSGLPSDRFSAERTGGSVSTLTIQRTQQEDSAVYLCASSPRQGRNTIYFGEGSWLTVV.

The J gene is TRBJ1-6, the V gene TRBV7-9; D call uncertain. The length of the CDR3 is 13 residues. Germline CDR1 is SEHNR and CDR2 is FQNEAQ (reference sequence). The V end lost 5 bases, the J end lost 10 bases, and 12 bases lay between the germline ends. CDR3: CASSPLGGSPLHF. The CDR3 DNA sequence: TGTGCCAGCAGCCCTCTTGGAGGATCACCCCTCCACTTT. Drawing the rest from reference TRBV7-9 and TRBJ1-6, the complete variable domain is DTGVSQNPRHKITKRGQNVTFRCDPISEHNRLYWYRQTLGQGPEFLTYFQNEAQLEKSRLLSDRFSAERPKGSFSTLEIQRTEQGDSAMYLCASSPLGGSPLHFGNGTRLTVT.

The V gene is TRBV6-4, the J gene TRBJ2-1, with D maybe TRBD2 (6 bases). Looked up from germline, CDR1 is MRHNA and CDR2 is SNTAGT. The CDR3 spans 17 residues. V lost 5 bases and J 0 bases, leaving 17 bases between the germline ends. The CDR3 protein is CASSPHEGGISYNEQFF. CDR3 sequence (DNA): TGTGCCAGCAGTCCCCACGAGGGAGGAATCTCCTACAATGAGCAGTTCTTC.

V usage is TRBV5-6 and J usage is TRBJ2-7; the D gene is possibly TRBD2 (5 bases). Per germline, CDR1 SGHDT and CDR2 YYEEEE. The CDR3 spans 16 residues. V lost 0 bases, J lost 4 bases, and 17 bases lay in between. CDR3 nucleotides: TGTGCCAGCAGCTTGGCAGGACTCTGGGGTGGATACGAGCAGTACTTC. The encoded protein is CASSLAGLWGGYEQYF.

The chain employs TRBV7-2 and TRBJ2-7, with 7 bases that match TRBD1. The germline V gene has CDR1 SGHTA and CDR2 FQGNSA. V shed 6 bases and J 1 base; nucleotides not matched to a gene: 12. The CDR3 has 16 residues. The CDR3 reads CASSTLGTENSYEQYF. CDR3 sequence (DNA): TGTGCCAGCAGTACCCTAGGGACAGAGAATTCCTACGAGCAGTACTTC.

The V gene is TRBV25-1, the J gene TRBJ1-2; TRBD1 matches 10 bases. CDR1 and CDR2 from the germline V gene are MGHDK and SYGVNS. The V segment lost 0 bases and the J segment 7 bases; nucleotides outside the gene matches: 8. This CDR3 is 16 amino acids long. The CDR3 bases are TGTGCCAGCAGTGAATATGCGACAGGGGGCCTTCGTGGCTACACCTTC. Translating it yields CASSEYATGGLRGYTF.

DNA for the CDR3: TGTGCCAGCACCCTAACAGGGGCCGGGGAGCTGTTTTTT. Its translation: CASTLTGAGELFF. The V call is TRBV2, the J call TRBJ2-2; TRBD1 agrees at 7 bases. Germline V gene lookup returns CDR1 SNHLY and CDR2 FYNNEI. This CDR3 region has 13 residues. Losses at the gene ends were 7 bases for V and 6 bases for J; bases not matched to a gene: 5.

The chain couples TRBV7-9 to TRBJ2-2, with TRBD2 matching over 16 bases. Germline trimming cut 5 bases from V and 6 bases from J; bases unmatched to any gene: 6. This CDR3 contains 17 residues. Germline CDR1 reads SEHNR; CDR2 reads FQNEAQ (reference sequence). CDR3 nucleotide sequence: TGTGCCAGCAGCCCGGGACTAGCGGGAGGGATGGCCGGGGAGCTGTTTTTT. Amino acids: CASSPGLAGGMAGELFF. Full variable domain (outside the CDR3, taken from reference TRBV7-9 and TRBJ2-2): DTGVSQNPRHKITKRGQNVTFRCDPISEHNRLYWYRQTLGQGPEFLTYFQNEAQLEKSRLLSDRFSAERPKGSFSTLEIQRTEQGDSAMYLCASSPGLAGGMAGELFFGEGSRLTVL.

This clone was detected only once. The chain combines TRBV27 with TRBJ2-1, with 9 bases aligning to TRBD2. Germline V lookup: CDR1 MNHEY, CDR2 SMNVEV (reference sequence). The CDR3 has 17 residues. V trimming: 2 bases; J trimming: 2 bases; junction bases outside the gene matches: 7. CDR3 sequence: CASSLRSSGVAYNEQFF. The CDR3 DNA sequence: TGTGCCAGCAGTTTACGGTCTAGCGGGGTTGCCTACAATGAGCAGTTCTTC.